Listed here are 21 T cell receptor beta chains from one sample, sequenced in a study of cytomegalovirus exposure and HLA in healthy donors. The PCR was carried out with 60 Vbeta primers and 13 Jbeta primers. Clones were read by immunoSEQ multiplex PCR, and TCRdb kept only the in-frame ones, dropping some. The profile covers some 170,000 clones, with approximately 80% appearing a single time and roughly 4.4% taken by the ten largest. The source material was PBMCs. Receptors were obtained from a woman between 18 and 29 years old in good health and CMV-seropositive.

The J gene is TRBJ2-7, the V gene TRBV9; 8 bases fit TRBD2. The germline CDR1 and CDR2 sequences are SGDLS and YYNGEE. The CDR3 extends over 14 amino acids. Trimming removed 0 bases from V and 4 bases from J; junction bases left unmatched: 3. Here the CDR3 reads CASSVGRGRYEQYF. Written as DNA, the CDR3 is TGTGCCAGCAGCGTAGGACGCGGGAGGTACGAGCAGTACTTC.

The V and J genes are TRBV25-1 and TRBJ2-7, with no clear D. Germline values: CDR1 MGHDK, CDR2 SYGVNS. The CDR3 is 11 residues long. V shed 6 bases and J shed 1 base, with 4 bases lying between them. The CDR3 bases are TGTGCCAGCAGCACTTCCTACGAGCAGTACTTC. This encodes CASSTSYEQYF.

With regard to this clone: Sequence at one end of the junction differs from germline and may be a read error. V is TRBV7-9 and J is TRBJ2-5, with D maybe TRBD1 (5 bases). CDR1 is SEHNR, CDR2 FQNEAQ, per germline (reference sequence). The CDR3 is 14 residues long. CDR3 protein: CASSFSGNQETRYF. CDR3 coding DNA: TGTGCCAGCAGCTTCTCAGGGAACCAAGAGACCCGGTACTTC.

The chain couples TRBV30 to TRBJ1-5; 9 bases are shared with TRBD1. V lost 3 bases and J lost 5; bases outside the gene matches: 11. CDR3 length: 16 amino acids. Per the germline V gene, CDR1 is GTSNPN and CDR2 is SVGIG (reference sequence). The CDR3 here is CAWSPYGTGRHQPQHF. The CDR3 nucleotides read TGTGCCTGGAGCCCCTACGGGACAGGGCGCCATCAGCCCCAGCATTTT.

J is TRBJ2-6 and V is TRBV18; 7 nucleotides match TRBD1. Germline V gene sequence: CDR1 KGHSH, CDR2 LQKENI. J was trimmed by 0 bases and V by 3 bases; bases with no gene match: 14. The CDR3 is 20 residues long. As DNA, the CDR3 is TGTGCCAGCTCACCGTTAATTCAGGGGGTGTTCTCCTCTGGGGCCAACGTCCTGACTTTC. Its translation is CASSPLIQGVFSSGANVLTF.

This clone was seen once. J is TRBJ2-7 and V is TRBV14; TRBD1 matches 10 bases. Germline CDR1 is SGHDN and CDR2 is FVKESK. With V trimmed by 10 bases and J by 4 bases, 4 bases remained unmatched. The CDR3 sequence is 12 residues long. The CDR3 nucleotides are TGTGCCACCGGGACAGGGGCGTACGAGCAGTACTTC. Protein: CATGTGAYEQYF.

This clone was picked up one time. The gene calls are TRBV9 and TRBJ2-7; D may be TRBD1 (5 bases). CDR3 length: 14 amino acids. Germline CDR1 is SGDLS and CDR2 is YYNGEE. V was pared by 0 bases and J by 4 bases, with 11 bases between. CDR3 in amino acids: CASSVEDIGYEQYF. As DNA, the CDR3 is TGTGCCAGCAGCGTAGAGGACATAGGGTACGAGCAGTACTTC.

The chain employs TRBV11-2 and TRBJ2-1; the match to TRBD2 covers 12 bases. Trimming cost V 6 bases and J 8 bases; bases outside gene matches: 8. Germline V CDR1 and CDR2: SGHAT, FQNNGV. CDR3 length equals 15 residues. The CDR3 is CASRSPSGGAHEQFF. The CDR3 bases are TGTGCCAGCAGAAGCCCTAGCGGGGGGGCGCATGAGCAGTTCTTC.

CDR3: CASRPRQGNSYEQYF. CDR3 DNA sequence: TGTGCCAGCAGGCCACGACAGGGAAACTCCTACGAGCAGTACTTC. The chain combines TRBV6-6 with TRBJ2-7, with 7 bases that match TRBD1. The CDR3 is 15 residues long. Germline CDR1 and CDR2: MNHNY and SVGAGI (reference sequence). Trimming removed 6 bases from V and 0 bases from J; junction bases left unmatched: 8.

The V and J genes are TRBV30 and TRBJ2-1; 10 nucleotides agree with TRBD1. Germline assignment: CDR1 GTSNPN and CDR2 SVGIG (reference sequence). The V and J ends lost 5 bases and 8 bases, in that order; junction bases with no gene match: 21. This CDR3 is built from 18 residues. The CDR3 DNA sequence: TGTGCCTGGTTGGAACTGGGGACTAGTCCCGGGACAGGGGATGAGCAGTTCTTC. Translation gives CAWLELGTSPGTGDEQFF.

CDR3 coding DNA: TGTGCCAGCAGCCCGAGAATCGCGAACACCGGGGAGCTGTTTTTT. It translates to CASSPRIANTGELFF. The rearrangement uses TRBV7-8 and TRBJ2-2, with D unresolved. The CDR3 has 15 residues. Germline-derived CDR1 and CDR2 are SGHVS and FQNEAQ. V lost 5 bases to trimming and J lost 0 bases, with 10 bases between them.

The chain links TRBV4-3 to TRBJ1-6, with 7 bases fitting TRBD1. The V segment lost 0 bases and the J segment 5 bases; nucleotides outside the gene matches: 4. Germline-derived CDR1 and CDR2 are LGHNA and YSLEER. This CDR3 has 16 amino acids. The CDR3 region has the DNA TGCGCCAGCAGCCAAGATCGAGGGACAGATAATTCACCCCTCCACTTT. Protein product: CASSQDRGTDNSPLHF.

The gene calls are TRBV9 and TRBJ2-7; perhaps TRBD2 as D (7 bases). Germline CDR1 SGDLS, CDR2 YYNGEE. The length of the CDR3 is 14 residues. Trimming removed 0 bases at V and 6 bases at J, with 13 bases between. CDR3 sequence (DNA): TGTGCCAGCAGCGTAGGTGGGGGGGCAGGCGAGCAGTACTTC. This sequence encodes CASSVGGGAGEQYF.

The CDR3 loop reads CASSVGLAGESTDTQYF. As DNA, the CDR3 is TGTGCCAGCAGCGTAGGTCTAGCGGGGGAGAGCACAGATACGCAGTATTTT. This chain links TRBV9 with TRBJ2-3; 10 bases are shared with TRBD2. The CDR3 spans 17 residues. J lost 0 bases, V lost 0 bases, and 4 bases had no gene match. Germline V gene lookup returns CDR1 SGDLS and CDR2 YYNGEE.

The genes are TRBV13 and TRBJ2-7; unclear D gene. The CDR3 runs 15 residues. The germline V gene has CDR1 PRHDT and CDR2 FYEKMQ (reference sequence). Between the trimmed V and J ends, which lost 0 bases and 0 bases, there was a span of 9 bases. This chain's CDR3 is CASSLGLPSSYEQYF. The CDR3 DNA follows: TGTGCCAGCAGCTTAGGACTACCGAGCTCCTACGAGCAGTACTTC. Full variable domain (remainder filled in from reference TRBV13 and TRBJ2-7): AAGVIQSPRHLIKEKRETATLKCYPIPRHDTVYWYQQGPGQDPQFLISFYEKMQSDKGSIPDRFSAQQFSDYHSELNMSSLELGDSALYFCASSLGLPSSYEQYFGPGTRLTVT.

This chain uses TRBV5-1 with TRBJ2-7; D uncertain. Trimming removed 7 bases from V and 0 bases from J, with 14 bases in between. Germline V gene data show CDR1 as SGHRS and CDR2 as YFSETQ. This CDR3 comprises 14 residues. The CDR3 DNA sequence: TGCGCCAGCCATGACCGCGGCAGCTCCTACGAGCAGTACTTC. Amino acid sequence: CASHDRGSSYEQYF.

The rearrangement uses TRBV5-6 and TRBJ1-6; 7 bases align to TRBD1. This CDR3 spans 15 amino acids. Germline assignment: CDR1 SGHDT and CDR2 YYEEEE. Germline trimming cut 4 bases from V and 6 bases from J; bases unmatched to any gene: 7. CDR3 bases: TGTGCCAGCAGCCCGCCGGGACAGATTAATTCACCCCTCCACTTT. Translation gives CASSPPGQINSPLHF.

V is TRBV7-9 and J is TRBJ1-2; TRBD1 aligns across 10 bases. Losses at the gene ends were 4 bases for V and 5 bases for J; bases not matched to a gene: 10. Germline V gives CDR1 SEHNR, CDR2 FQNEAQ (reference sequence). The CDR3 length is 16 residues. CDR3 coding DNA: TGTGCCAGCAGCTCGAGACAGGGGGCAGGGGCTTATGGCTACACCTTC. Encoded protein: CASSSRQGAGAYGYTF.

The chain links TRBV9 to TRBJ2-7; 8 bases agree with TRBD1. CDR1 and CDR2 (germline): SGDLS, YYNGEE. The trim removed 2 bases at V and 2 bases at J, leaving 3 bases unmatched. The CDR3 has 14 amino acids. The CDR3 loop is CASSVEDRAYEQYF. The DNA for the CDR3 is TGTGCCAGCAGCGTTGAGGACAGGGCCTACGAGCAGTACTTC.

This chain connects TRBV6-4 to TRBJ2-3; D perhaps matches TRBD2 (5 bases). The V end lost 5 bases, the J end lost 4 bases, and 10 bases lay between the germline ends. Germline V gene lookup returns CDR1 MRHNA and CDR2 SNTAGT. The CDR3 sequence is 13 residues long. CDR3 DNA: TGTGCCAGCAGTTCGGGATCCCCAGATACGCAGTATTTT. Translated, it gives CASSSGSPDTQYF.

The chain employs TRBV29-1 and TRBJ1-2, with D possibly being TRBD1 (5 bases). Germline V gene data show CDR1 as SQVTM and CDR2 as ANQGSEA. This CDR3 is built from 14 residues. V lost 6 bases, J lost 3 bases, and 17 bases lay in between. CDR3 DNA: TGCAGCGTCGTTGGGAGGGGCAGAGACTATGGCTACACCTTC. Its translation is CSVVGRGRDYGYTF.